Presented here are 21 T cell receptor beta chains from one specimen sequenced in a study of CD8 T cells in ankylosing spondylitis. Study-level findings and limits: About 8 highly homologous variants made up a TCR beta motif, and this motif appeared characteristic of ankylosing spondylitis blood.

One entry per CDR3 protein results from TCRdb running MiXCR on the 5' RACE reads. This repertoire shows around 390,000 distinct CDR3 sequences, under 25% found once; its top ten account for about 15%. These TCRs' antigens remain unknown. Input material: blood, either unsorted or a sorted T cell fraction (not recorded which). These receptors were obtained from a male donor with ankylosing spondylitis.

This clonotype was seen only a few times. This sequence joins TRBV20-1 and TRBJ1-2; tentatively, D is TRBD1 (5 bases). Trimming took off 6 bases at V and 7 bases at J, with 12 bases between the two ends. Germline V gene lookup returns CDR1 DFQATT and CDR2 SNEGSKA (reference sequence). The CDR3 extends over 11 amino acids. DNA of the CDR3: TGCAGTGCCAGGGAGGGGAGTGGCTACACCTTC. Protein sequence: CSAREGSGYTF.

This clonotype was counted between two and nine times. The chain is built from TRBV5-1 and TRBJ1-4; 7 positions match TRBD1. The germline V gene has CDR1 SGHRS and CDR2 YFSETQ. Germline trimming cut 4 bases from V and 8 bases from J; bases unmatched to any gene: 5. The CDR3 sequence is 13 residues long. CDR3 DNA: TGCGCCAGCAGCCCAGACAGGGTGGAAAAACTGTTTTTT. Its translation: CASSPDRVEKLFF.

In DNA, the CDR3 is TGTGCCAGCAGCCTTCGACTCTACAATGAGCAGTTCTTC. Its protein is CASSLRLYNEQFF. The chain uses TRBV7-3 and TRBJ2-1; D unclear. With 5 bases removed from V and 3 bases from J, the gap between germline ends came to 8 bases. The CDR3 totals 13 residues. Germline V CDR1 and CDR2: SGHTA, FQGTGA.

The V call is TRBV20-1, the J call TRBJ2-5; D is perhaps TRBD2 (6 bases). This CDR3 contains 17 residues. The germline V gene encodes CDR1 DFQATT and CDR2 SNEGSKA (reference sequence). The ends were cut back, 3 bases at V and 1 base at J, with 21 bases in the middle. The CDR3 region has the DNA TGCAGTGCTAGCGACCCAAACTTAGCGGATCTCCAAGAGACCCAGTACTTC. It is translated as CSASDPNLADLQETQYF.

This clonotype appeared a few times. This chain links TRBV18 with TRBJ2-2; D not certain. This CDR3 region has 16 residues. CDR1 KGHSH and CDR2 LQKENI come from the germline V gene. Between the trimmed V and J ends, which lost 6 bases and 3 bases, there was a span of 17 bases. The CDR3 reads CASSPPRLLYTGELFF. CDR3 coding DNA: TGTGCCAGCTCGCCTCCGAGACTGCTTTACACCGGGGAGCTGTTTTTT.

The chain carries TRBV20-1 and TRBJ2-3; TRBD2 aligns across 10 bases. CDR1 is DFQATT, CDR2 SNEGSKA, per germline (reference sequence). Unmatched junction bases numbered 5, after V lost 5 bases and J lost 3 bases. CDR3 size: 14 residues. This chain's CDR3 is CSAPLAGVTDTQYF. CDR3 bases: TGCAGTGCTCCGCTAGCGGGAGTAACAGATACGCAGTATTTT.

A few counts support this clonotype. The gene calls are TRBV27 and TRBJ1-1; D unclear. The CDR3 runs to 14 residues. The germline V gene has CDR1 MNHEY and CDR2 SMNVEV (reference sequence). Trimming removed 5 bases at V and 2 bases at J, with 12 bases between. The CDR3 region is CASSPRIQNTEAFF. The CDR3 nucleotides are TGTGCCAGCAGTCCCAGGATCCAAAACACTGAAGCTTTCTTT.

There are many counts of this clonotype. The genes are TRBV5-1 and TRBJ1-1; D is unclear. The V end was cut by 7 bases, the J end by 1 base, with 17 bases between. CDR1 is SGHRS and CDR2 is YFSETQ in the germline V gene. The CDR3 length is 15 residues. CDR3 region: CASCRTSGQNTEAFF. DNA for the CDR3: TGCGCCAGCTGCAGGACGTCGGGCCAGAACACTGAAGCTTTCTTT.

The chain recombines TRBV5-1 with TRBJ2-2; 7 bases are shared with TRBD1. The CDR3 totals 17 residues. J lost 0 bases, V lost 7 bases, and 12 bases had no gene match. The germline V gene encodes CDR1 SGHRS and CDR2 YFSETQ. The CDR3 nucleotides are TGCGCCAGCGGTCCCCCCCGCACAGGGGCGAACACCGGGGAGCTGTTTTTT. Its protein is CASGPPRTGANTGELFF.

This clonotype was found a few times. The V and J genes are TRBV16 and TRBJ2-7, with D unclear. CDR1 and CDR2 from the germline V gene are KGHSY and FQNENV. This CDR3 has 14 amino acids. Between the trimmed V and J ends, which lost 2 bases and 3 bases, there was a span of 11 bases. The CDR3: CASSQDWSNYEQYF. CDR3 nucleotides: TGTGCCAGCAGCCAAGACTGGTCGAACTACGAGCAGTACTTC.

A few counts support this clonotype. The chain uses TRBV20-1 and TRBJ2-3, with 8 bases aligning to TRBD1. Germline lookup yields CDR1 DFQATT and CDR2 SNEGSKA (reference sequence). J lost 3 bases, V lost 0 bases, and 14 bases had no gene match. The CDR3 has 18 amino acids. The CDR3 coding sequence is TGCAGTGCTAGAGATCAGGGGGCTTTCCTGGGCCGTACAGATACGCAGTATTTT. Encoded protein: CSARDQGAFLGRTDTQYF.

This clonotype was recorded only once. The chain couples TRBV27 to TRBJ2-7; 10 positions agree with TRBD1. There are 15 residues in the CDR3. The V and J ends lost 4 bases and 3 bases, in that order; junction bases with no gene match: 6. CDR1 and CDR2 from the germline V gene are MNHEY and SMNVEV (reference sequence). The CDR3 DNA follows: TGTGCCAGCAGTTCGGGACAGGGGCCCTACTACGAGCAGTACTTC. It translates to CASSSGQGPYYEQYF.

This clonotype was counted a few times. This rearrangement joins TRBV6-2 or TRBV6-3 to TRBJ2-5, with D possibly matching TRBD2 (5 bases). The V end was cut by 3 bases, the J end by 4 bases, with 12 bases between. This CDR3 spans 14 amino acids. The germline V gene encodes CDR1 MNHEY and CDR2 SVGEGT. CDR3: CASSYTRAGETQYF. CDR3 DNA sequence: TGTGCCAGCAGTTATACGAGGGCGGGAGAGACCCAGTACTTC.

This clonotype was observed a handful of times. The chain recombines TRBV5-1 with TRBJ2-7, with 8 bases lining up with TRBD2. Germline V gene data show CDR1 as SGHRS and CDR2 as YFSETQ. J lost 0 bases, V lost 1 base, and 12 bases had no gene match. The CDR3 spans 18 residues. CDR3 DNA sequence: TGCGCCAGCAGCTTGTTGTTCATTAGCGGGGAAAGCTCCTACGAGCAGTACTTC. As protein: CASSLLFISGESSYEQYF.

This rearrangement joins TRBV27 to TRBJ1-2; TRBD1 agrees at 8 bases. Germline V gives CDR1 MNHEY, CDR2 SMNVEV (reference sequence). CDR3 size: 15 residues. The V segment lost 5 bases and the J segment 0 bases; nucleotides outside the gene matches: 5. CDR3 DNA sequence: TGTGCCAGCAGTAGGAGGGACAGGTCTAACTATGGCTACACCTTC. It is translated as CASSRRDRSNYGYTF.

The chain uses TRBV5-1 and TRBJ1-2, with 7 bases aligning to TRBD1. Germline CDR1 is SGHRS and CDR2 is YFSETQ. This CDR3 has 14 residues. Trimming removed 0 bases from V and 3 bases from J; junction bases left unmatched: 2. The CDR3 region is CASSLEGGDYGYTF. CDR3 in DNA: TGCGCCAGCAGCTTGGAAGGGGGCGACTATGGCTACACCTTC.

V gene TRBV2 combines with J gene TRBJ2-1, with 9 positions matching TRBD1. Losses at the gene ends were 7 bases for V and 2 bases for J; bases not matched to a gene: 6. Germline V CDR1 and CDR2: SNHLY, FYNNEI. The CDR3 is 15 residues long. The CDR3: CASNMDRGPYNEQFF. The CDR3 DNA is TGTGCCAGCAATATGGACAGGGGCCCCTACAATGAGCAGTTCTTC.

The V and J genes are TRBV20-1 and TRBJ2-7; tentative D call: TRBD1 (5 bases). V was cut by 2 bases and J by 5 bases, with 10 bases left in between. The CDR3 spans 12 residues. The V gene's germline CDR1 is DFQATT and CDR2 SNEGSKA (reference sequence). The CDR3 DNA sequence: TGCAGTGCTAGAATTATCAGGGACGAGCAGTACTTC. Translated, it gives CSARIIRDEQYF.

The gene calls are TRBV5-1 and TRBJ2-2; 9 bases agree with TRBD2. This CDR3 contains 17 residues. The germline V gene encodes CDR1 SGHRS and CDR2 YFSETQ. V lost 4 bases, J lost 3 bases, and 10 bases stayed unmatched. Here the CDR3 reads CASSLRLAELDTGELFF. In nucleotides, the CDR3 is TGCGCCAGCAGCCTAAGACTAGCGGAGCTGGACACCGGGGAGCTGTTTTTT.

This clonotype showed up just a few times. The chain employs TRBV20-1 and TRBJ2-2; 7 bases are shared with TRBD1. Trimming took 4 bases from V and 8 from J; bases not matched to a gene: 7. Germline CDR1 is DFQATT and CDR2 is SNEGSKA (reference sequence). The CDR3 length is 13 residues. In DNA form, the CDR3 reads TGCAGTGCTAAACAGACAGGGTCTGGGGAGCTGTTTTTT. This sequence encodes CSAKQTGSGELFF.

The J gene is TRBJ2-3, the V gene TRBV11-2, with TRBD2 matching over 10 bases. The CDR3 length is 14 residues. The germline gives CDR1 SGHAT, CDR2 FQNNGV. After removal of 8 bases from V and 14 bases from J, the junction contained 16 bases not matched to a gene. The CDR3 sequence is CASGEGSSGGSGYF. In DNA, the CDR3 is TGTGCCAGCGGGGAAGGGTCTAGCGGGGGTTCAGGGTATTTT.